The 4 T cell receptor beta chains in this list originate from one sample, sequenced in a study of regulatory T cells in long-lasting Graves disease. Time point denoted: newly diagnosed GD, antithyroid drugs for less than 3 months. RNA extracted from PBMCs served as the sequencing template. Construction of the TCR beta libraries employed iRepertoire HTBI primers in conjunction with Arm-PCR of CDR3 regions. MiXCR was run by TCRdb on the multiplex PCR reads, yielding one entry per CDR3 protein. The sample has 400,000 to 500,000 distinct CDR3 sequences; 16% are singletons. Another study also made use of these data, one on T cells in Graves' hyperthyroidism and ophthalmopathy.

The sample consisted of peripheral blood mononuclear cells (PBMCs), taken at new diagnosis, from a patient treated with antithyroid drugs. The origin of the receptors is a young woman with Graves disease.

The V and J genes are TRBV19 and TRBJ2-1; TRBD2 agrees at 12 bases. CDR1 is LNHDA, CDR2 SQIVND, per germline (reference sequence). The junction had 9 bases not matched to a gene; V was cut back by 6 bases and J by 3 bases. CDR3 size: 17 residues. CDR3 loop: CASRRLAGVDRYNEQFF. The CDR3 DNA sequence: TGTGCCAGTAGGAGACTAGCGGGAGTAGATCGCTACAATGAGCAGTTCTTC. Combining the CDR3 with reference TRBV19 and TRBJ2-1 gives the whole variable domain DGGITQSPKYLFRKEGQNVTLSCEQNLNHDAMYWYRQDPGQGLRLIYYSQIVNDFQKGDIAEGYSVSREKKESFPLTVTSAQKNPTAFYLCASRRLAGVDRYNEQFFGPGTRLTVL.

This clonotype was recorded at least ten times. This chain connects TRBV28 to TRBJ2-3, with D hard to call. The germline gives CDR1 MDHEN, CDR2 SYDVKM. Trimming shortened V by 3 bases and J by 2 bases, and 9 bases separated the two germline ends. CDR3 length equals 14 residues. The CDR3 loop reads CASSFLASTDTQYF. The DNA for the CDR3 is TGTGCCAGCAGTTTTTTGGCTTCCACAGATACGCAGTATTTT.

This clonotype was detected a few times. V is TRBV4-1 and J is TRBJ1-2; D remains ambiguous. The V gene's germline CDR1 is MGHRA and CDR2 YSYEKL. This CDR3 spans 13 amino acids. V shed 0 bases and J shed 7 bases, with 9 bases lying between them. CDR3 in amino acids: CASSQDRKSGYTF. CDR3 DNA sequence: TGCGCCAGCAGCCAAGATCGAAAGAGTGGCTACACCTTC.

This clonotype was observed a few times. The CDR3 loop reads CSVVQDEQFF. The CDR3 coding sequence is TGCAGCGTTGTTCAGGATGAGCAGTTCTTC. The chain employs TRBV29-1 and TRBJ2-1; D unresolved. The CDR3 is 10 residues long. Per germline, CDR1 SQVTM and CDR2 ANQGSEA. The V end was cut by 4 bases, the J end by 8 bases, with 6 bases between.